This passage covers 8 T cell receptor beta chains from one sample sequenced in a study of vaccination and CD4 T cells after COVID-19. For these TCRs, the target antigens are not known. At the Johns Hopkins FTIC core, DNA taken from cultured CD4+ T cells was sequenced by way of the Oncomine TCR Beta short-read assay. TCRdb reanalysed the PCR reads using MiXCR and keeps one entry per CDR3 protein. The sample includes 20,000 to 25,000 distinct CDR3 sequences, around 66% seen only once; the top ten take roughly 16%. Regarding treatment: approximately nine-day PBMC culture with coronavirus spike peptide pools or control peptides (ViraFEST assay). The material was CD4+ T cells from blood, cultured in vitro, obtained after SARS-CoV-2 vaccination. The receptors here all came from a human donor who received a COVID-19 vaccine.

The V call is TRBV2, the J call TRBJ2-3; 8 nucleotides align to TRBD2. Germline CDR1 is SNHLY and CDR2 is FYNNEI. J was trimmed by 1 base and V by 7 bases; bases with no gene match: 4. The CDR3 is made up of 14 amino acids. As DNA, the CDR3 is TGTGCCAGCACCAAAGCGGGGGGCACAGATACGCAGTATTTT. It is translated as CASTKAGGTDTQYF.

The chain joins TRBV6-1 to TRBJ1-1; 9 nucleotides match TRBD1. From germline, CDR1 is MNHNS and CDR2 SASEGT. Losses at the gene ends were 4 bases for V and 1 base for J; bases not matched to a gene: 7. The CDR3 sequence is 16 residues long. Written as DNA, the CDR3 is TGTGCCAGCAGTGTTCGAAGGACAGGGGAGAACACTGAAGCTTTCTTT. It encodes CASSVRRTGENTEAFF.

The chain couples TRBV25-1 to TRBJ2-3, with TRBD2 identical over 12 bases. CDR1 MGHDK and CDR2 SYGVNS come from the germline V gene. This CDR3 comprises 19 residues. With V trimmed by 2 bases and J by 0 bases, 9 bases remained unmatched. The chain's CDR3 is CASSEPSGGVLKSTDTQYF. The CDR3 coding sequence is TGTGCCAGCAGTGAACCTAGCGGGGGGGTCCTTAAAAGCACAGATACGCAGTATTTT.

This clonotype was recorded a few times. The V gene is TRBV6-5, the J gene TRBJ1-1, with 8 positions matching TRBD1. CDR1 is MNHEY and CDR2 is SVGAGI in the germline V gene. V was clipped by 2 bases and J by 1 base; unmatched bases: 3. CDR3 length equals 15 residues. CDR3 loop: CASSYAGGSNTEAFF. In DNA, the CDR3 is TGTGCCAGCAGTTACGCAGGGGGCTCGAACACTGAAGCTTTCTTT.

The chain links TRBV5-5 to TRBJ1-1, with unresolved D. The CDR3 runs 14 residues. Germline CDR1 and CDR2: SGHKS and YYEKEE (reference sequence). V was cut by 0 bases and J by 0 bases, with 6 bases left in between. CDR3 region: CASSLVLVNTEAFF. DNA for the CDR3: TGTGCCAGCAGCTTGGTTCTGGTGAACACTGAAGCTTTCTTT.

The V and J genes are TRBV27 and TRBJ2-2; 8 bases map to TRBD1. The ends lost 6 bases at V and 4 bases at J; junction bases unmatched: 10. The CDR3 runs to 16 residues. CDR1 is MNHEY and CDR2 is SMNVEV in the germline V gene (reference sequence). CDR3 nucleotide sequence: TGTGCCAGCAGCCGACCCGGGACAGGACCCACCGGGGAGCTGTTTTTT. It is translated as CASSRPGTGPTGELFF.

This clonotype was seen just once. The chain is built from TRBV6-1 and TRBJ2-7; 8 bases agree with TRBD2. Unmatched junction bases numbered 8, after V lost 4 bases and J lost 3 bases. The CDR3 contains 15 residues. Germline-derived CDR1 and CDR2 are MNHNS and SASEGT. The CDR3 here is CASSGRSGGVYEQYF. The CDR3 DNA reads TGTGCCAGCAGTGGAAGGAGCGGGGGAGTCTACGAGCAGTACTTC.

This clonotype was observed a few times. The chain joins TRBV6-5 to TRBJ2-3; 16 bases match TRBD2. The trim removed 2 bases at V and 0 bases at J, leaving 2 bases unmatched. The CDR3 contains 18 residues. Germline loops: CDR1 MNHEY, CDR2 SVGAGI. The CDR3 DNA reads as TGTGCCAGCAGTTACGGGACTAGCGGGGGGGTTAGCACAGATACGCAGTATTTT. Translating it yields CASSYGTSGGVSTDTQYF.